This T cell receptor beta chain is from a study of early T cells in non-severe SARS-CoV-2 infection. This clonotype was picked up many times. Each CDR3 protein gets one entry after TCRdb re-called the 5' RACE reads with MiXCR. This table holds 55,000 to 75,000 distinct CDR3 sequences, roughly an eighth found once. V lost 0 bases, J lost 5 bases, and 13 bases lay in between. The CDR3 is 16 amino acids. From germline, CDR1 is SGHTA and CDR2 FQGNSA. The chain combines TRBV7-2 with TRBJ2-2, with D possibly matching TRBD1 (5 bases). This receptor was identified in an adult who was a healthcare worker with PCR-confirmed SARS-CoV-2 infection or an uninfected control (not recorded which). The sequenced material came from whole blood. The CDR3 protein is CASSLATQGRTGELFF. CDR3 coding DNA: TGTGCCAGCAGCTTAGCCACCCAGGGAAGGACCGGGGAGCTGTTTTTT.